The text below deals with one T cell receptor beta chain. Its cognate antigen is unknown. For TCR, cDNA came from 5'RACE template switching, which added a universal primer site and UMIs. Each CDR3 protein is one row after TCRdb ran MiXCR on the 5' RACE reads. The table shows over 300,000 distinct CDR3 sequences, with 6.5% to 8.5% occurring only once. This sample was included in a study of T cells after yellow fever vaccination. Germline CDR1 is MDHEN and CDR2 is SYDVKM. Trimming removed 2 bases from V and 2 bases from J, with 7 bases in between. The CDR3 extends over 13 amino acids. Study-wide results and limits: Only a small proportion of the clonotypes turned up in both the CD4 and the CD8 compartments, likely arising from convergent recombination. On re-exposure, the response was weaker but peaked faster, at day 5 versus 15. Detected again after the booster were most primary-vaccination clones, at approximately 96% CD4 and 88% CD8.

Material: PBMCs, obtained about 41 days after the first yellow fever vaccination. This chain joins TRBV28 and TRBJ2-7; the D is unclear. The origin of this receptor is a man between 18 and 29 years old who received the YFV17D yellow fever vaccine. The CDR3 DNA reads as TGTGCCAGCAGTTTACGTGAGACCTACGAGCAGTACTTC. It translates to CASSLRETYEQYF. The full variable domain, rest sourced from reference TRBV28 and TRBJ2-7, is DVKVTQSSRYLVKRTGEKVFLECVQDMDHENMFWYRQDPGLGLRLIYFSYDVKMKEKGDIPEGYSVSREKKERFSLILESASTNQTSMYLCASSLRETYEQYFGPGTRLTVT.